Below, 19 T cell receptor beta chains from the same sample are listed, as sequenced in a study of blood T cell repertoires in COVID-19. TCRdb's table, derived via immunoSEQ multiplex PCR, lists solely in-frame clones and lacks some. The data contain around 250,000 clones, around 86% of them seen just once; the ten biggest clones take up about 2.1%. Sequences were obtained from PBMCs or T cells enriched from blood (not recorded which). These receptors all stem from a woman in her 50s who had recovered from COVID-19.

This chain links TRBV6-5 with TRBJ1-2, with a possible D match to TRBD1 (5 bases). V was clipped by 6 bases and J by 4 bases, with 18 bases between them. The CDR3 consists of 15 residues. Germline V gene lookup returns CDR1 MNHEY and CDR2 SVGAGI. CDR3 bases: TGTGCCAGCAGCCAGGGATACGGATTGGGCTATGGCTACACCTTC. Encoded protein: CASSQGYGLGYGYTF.

The chain recombines TRBV5-4 with TRBJ2-5; D is undetermined. The CDR3 sequence is 13 residues long. Germline CDR1 and CDR2: SGHNT and YYREEE (reference sequence). V was shortened by 1 base and J by 5 bases, with 9 bases between the two germline ends. The CDR3, as DNA: TGTGCCAGCAGCTTGACCCCTGGCGAGACCCAGTACTTC. Translated, it gives CASSLTPGETQYF.

The chain combines TRBV28 with TRBJ1-1; 7 bases are shared with TRBD1. Germline trimming cut 0 bases from V and 2 bases from J; bases unmatched to any gene: 3. This CDR3 comprises 15 residues. Germline loops: CDR1 MDHEN, CDR2 SYDVKM. The CDR3 nucleotides are TGTGCCAGCAGTTTATGGGCAGGGGGAAACACTGAAGCTTTCTTT. Its protein product is CASSLWAGGNTEAFF.

The chain has TRBV3-1 (or the pseudogene TRBV3-2) and TRBJ1-2; TRBD1 matches 8 bases. Germline assignment: CDR1 LGHDT and CDR2 YNNKEL (reference sequence). The J segment lost 4 bases and the V segment lost 0 bases, leaving 10 bases of the junction unmatched. This CDR3 has 17 residues. CDR3 DNA: TGTGCCAGCAGCCAAGATCAAGGGACAGGATTCTTCTATGGCTACACCTTC. Residues: CASSQDQGTGFFYGYTF.

V and J are TRBV11-3 and TRBJ1-1, with a possible D match to TRBD1 (5 bases). The CDR3 extends over 14 amino acids. Germline-derived CDR1 and CDR2 are SGHNT and YENEEA. V was pared by 3 bases and J by 2 bases, with 10 bases between. The CDR3 loop is CASSFGGVNTEAFF. Here the CDR3 DNA reads TGTGCCAGCAGCTTCGGAGGGGTTAACACTGAAGCTTTCTTT.

This chain uses TRBV19 with TRBJ1-1, with D unresolved. CDR3 length: 12 amino acids. Between the trimmed V and J ends, which lost 5 bases and 1 base, there was a span of 5 bases. In germline, CDR1 is LNHDA, CDR2 SQIVND (reference sequence). CDR3 sequence: CASSPQNTEAFF. CDR3 DNA: TGTGCCAGTAGTCCACAGAACACTGAAGCTTTCTTT.

The chain carries TRBV5-1 and TRBJ2-3; no clear D gene. The CDR3 covers 12 residues. The V gene lost 4 bases and the J gene lost 4 bases, with 7 bases spanning the gap. Germline V lookup: CDR1 SGHRS, CDR2 YFSETQ. The CDR3 spells CASSTLSDTQYF. Here the CDR3 DNA reads TGCGCCAGCAGCACTCTATCAGATACGCAGTATTTT. The full variable domain, completed using reference TRBV5-1 and TRBJ2-3, is KAGVTQTPRYLIKTRGQQVTLSCSPISGHRSVSWYQQTPGQGLQFLFEYFSETQRNKGNFPGRFSGRQFSNSRSEMNVSTLELGDSALYLCASSTLSDTQYFGPGTRLTVL.

This chain uses TRBV18 with TRBJ1-1; maybe TRBD1 (6 bases). Trimming took off 2 bases at V and 1 base at J, with 11 bases between the two ends. The germline CDR1 and CDR2 sequences are KGHSH and LQKENI. The length of the CDR3 is 15 residues. In DNA, the CDR3 is TGTGCCAGCTCACCATGGGGACACCAGAACACTGAAGCTTTCTTT. It translates to CASSPWGHQNTEAFF.

This rearrangement joins TRBV28 to TRBJ2-3; 9 bases agree with TRBD1. This CDR3 is built from 14 residues. Germline CDR1 MDHEN, CDR2 SYDVKM. The trim removed 6 bases at V and 0 bases at J, leaving 1 base unmatched. CDR3 sequence reads: CASSGQGSTDTQYF. DNA of the CDR3: TGTGCCAGCAGCGGACAGGGGAGCACAGATACGCAGTATTTT.

The rearrangement joins TRBV5-5 to TRBJ2-5; D not certain. The CDR3 runs 15 residues. The germline gives CDR1 SGHKS, CDR2 YYEKEE (reference sequence). The V end lost 3 bases, the J end lost 1 base, and 13 bases lay between the germline ends. The DNA of the CDR3 is TGTGCCAGCAGCTCGCGTTCGGGTCGCCAAGAGACCCAGTACTTC. Protein sequence: CASSSRSGRQETQYF.

This sequence joins TRBV9 and TRBJ2-1, with D perhaps TRBD2 (6 bases). The CDR3 sequence is 14 residues long. The V and J ends lost 8 bases and 7 bases respectively, with 19 bases between them. The V gene's germline CDR1 is SGDLS and CDR2 YYNGEE. The chain's CDR3 is CASGSGLRKNEQFF. In nucleotides, the CDR3 is TGTGCCAGTGGTTCGGGACTGCGGAAGAATGAGCAGTTCTTC.

CDR3 in amino acids: CASSFLAANEQFF. In DNA form, the CDR3 reads TGTGCCAGCAGTTTTCTAGCAGCCAATGAGCAGTTCTTC. The V gene is TRBV6-5, the J gene TRBJ2-1, with D tentatively TRBD2 (5 bases). The CDR3 loop spans 13 amino acids. V lost 4 bases and J 6 bases, leaving 10 bases between the germline ends. Looked up from germline, CDR1 is MNHEY and CDR2 is SVGAGI.

J is TRBJ2-2 and V is TRBV4-1; a possible D gene is TRBD2 (6 bases). CDR1 is MGHRA and CDR2 is YSYEKL in the germline V gene. The CDR3 consists of 18 residues. V was shortened by 1 base and J by 1 base, with 16 bases between the two germline ends. CDR3 residues: CASSQVVGAGLNTGELFF. The CDR3 nucleotides read TGCGCCAGCAGCCAAGTCGTCGGTGCGGGGCTGAACACCGGGGAGCTGTTTTTT.

The gene calls are TRBV4-2 and TRBJ2-7, with D possibly TRBD2 on 6 matching bases. Trimming removed 3 bases at V and 2 bases at J, with 14 bases between. This CDR3 has 15 amino acids. Germline V CDR1 and CDR2: LGHNA, YNFKEQ. The CDR3 nucleotides read TGTGCCAGCAGCCAGAATGGAGGGGCCCCCTACGAGCAGTACTTC. This gives the protein CASSQNGGAPYEQYF.

CDR3 DNA: TGTGCCAGCAGTTACTCACCGCTTATCCCGGGACAAGCCTACGAGCAGTACTTC. Translated, it gives CASSYSPLIPGQAYEQYF. The chain is built from TRBV6-2 or TRBV6-3 and TRBJ2-7, with D possibly being TRBD1 (6 bases). The CDR3 has 18 amino acids. Germline V gene sequence: CDR1 MNHEY, CDR2 SVGEGT. V was pared by 0 bases and J by 2 bases, with 20 bases between.

The sample holds many counts of this clone. The chain combines TRBV6-6 with TRBJ1-5; D is undetermined. The germline V and J ends were trimmed by 7 bases and 2 bases, with 9 bases remaining between them. Per germline, CDR1 MNHNY and CDR2 SVGAGI (reference sequence). The CDR3 runs to 13 residues. The CDR3 DNA sequence: TGTGCCAGCACTGACTGGGGCAATCAGCCCCAGCATTTT. Its protein product is CASTDWGNQPQHF.

The chain employs TRBV18 and TRBJ2-3, with D unresolved. Trimming removed 4 bases at V and 6 bases at J, with 14 bases between. Germline loops: CDR1 KGHSH, CDR2 LQKENI. This CDR3 spans 14 amino acids. The CDR3 loop reads CASSQKYTIDTQYF. CDR3 bases: TGTGCCAGCTCACAAAAGTACACAATCGATACGCAGTATTTT. The full variable domain, in which reference TRBV18 and TRBJ2-3 provide the parts outside the CDR3, is NAGVMQNPRHLVRRRGQEARLRCSPMKGHSHVYWYRQLPEEGLKFMVYLQKENIIDESGMPKERFSAEFPKEGPSILRIQQVVRGDSAAYFCASSQKYTIDTQYFGPGTRLTVL.

This sequence joins TRBV6-2 or TRBV6-3 and TRBJ2-6, with D possibly being TRBD1 (6 bases). The CDR3 sequence is 15 residues long. CDR1 and CDR2 (germline): MNHEY, SVGEGT. Trimming took off 6 bases at V and 2 bases at J, with 11 bases between the two ends. CDR3 DNA: TGTGCCAGCAGCCTCTACAGGGCTGGGGCCAACGTCCTGACTTTC. It codes for CASSLYRAGANVLTF.

The chain has TRBV6-5 and TRBJ2-7, with 9 bases identical to TRBD1. The CDR3 is 14 residues long. Trimming took 6 bases from V and 4 from J; bases not matched to a gene: 7. The germline gives CDR1 MNHEY, CDR2 SVGAGI. The CDR3 bases are TGTGCCAGCAGCAACAGGGGGCAGGGATACGAGCAGTACTTC. Protein sequence: CASSNRGQGYEQYF.